This TCR beta chain was profiled in a study of blood T cell repertoires in COVID-19. By sample fraction, this clone is medium-sized (0.01 to 0.1%). The CDR3 loop spans 11 amino acids. CDR1 WNHNN and CDR2 SYGVQD come from the germline V gene (reference sequence). The method was immunoSEQ multiplex PCR; TCRdb's version includes in-frame clones alone and lacks a portion of them. Counted here are more than 45,000 clones, more than 75% occurring once; the ten biggest clones make up 7.4%. The source material was peripheral blood. V usage is TRBV10-1 and J usage is TRBJ2-7, with 10 bases aligning to TRBD1. The TCR originated in a human donor with active COVID-19. The donor label of this sample is uncertain. The CDR3 region has the DNA TGCGCCAGCAGTGAGTCCGGGACAGGGGCGGTC. Translating gives CASSESGTGAV.